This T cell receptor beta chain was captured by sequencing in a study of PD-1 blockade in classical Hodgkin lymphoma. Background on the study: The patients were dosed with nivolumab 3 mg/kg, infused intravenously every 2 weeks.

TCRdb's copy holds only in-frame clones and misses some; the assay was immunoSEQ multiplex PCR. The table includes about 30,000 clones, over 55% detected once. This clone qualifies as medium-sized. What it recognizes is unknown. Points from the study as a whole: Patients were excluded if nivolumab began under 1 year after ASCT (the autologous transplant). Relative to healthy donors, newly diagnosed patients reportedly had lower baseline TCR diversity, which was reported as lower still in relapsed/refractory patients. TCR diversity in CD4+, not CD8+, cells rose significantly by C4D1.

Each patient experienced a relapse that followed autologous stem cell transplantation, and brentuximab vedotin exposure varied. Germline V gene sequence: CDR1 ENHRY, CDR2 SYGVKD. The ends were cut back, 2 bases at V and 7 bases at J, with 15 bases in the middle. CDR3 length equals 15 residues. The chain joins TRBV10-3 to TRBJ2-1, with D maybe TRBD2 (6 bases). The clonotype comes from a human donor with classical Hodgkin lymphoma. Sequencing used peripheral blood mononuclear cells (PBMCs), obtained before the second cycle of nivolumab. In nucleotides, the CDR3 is TGTGCCATCAGTGAGCCTTCTAGCGTCTGGAATGAGCAGTTCTTC. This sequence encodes CAISEPSSVWNEQFF.